One and the same sample provided the 14 T cell receptor beta chains below, sequenced in a study of CD8 T cells in ankylosing spondylitis. TCRdb fed the 5' RACE reads into MiXCR, producing one record per CDR3 protein. The sample records 150,000 to 200,000 distinct CDR3 sequences, more than 9% being singletons. The sample consisted of blood, either unsorted or a sorted T cell fraction (not recorded which). All receptors come from a male donor with ankylosing spondylitis or in good health (not recorded which).

This clonotype was observed many times. The chain carries TRBV24-1 and TRBJ2-2; D might be TRBD2 (6 bases). The CDR3 covers 17 residues. CDR1 is KGHDR, CDR2 SFDVKD, per germline. Trimming removed 6 bases from V and 2 bases from J, with 18 bases in between. The CDR3 DNA is TGTGCCACCAGTACTAGTTCCGGGACTCTAAACACCGGGGAGCTGTTTTTT. Protein sequence: CATSTSSGTLNTGELFF.

This clonotype was found many times. The chain employs TRBV5-1 and TRBJ2-1; 12 nucleotides agree with TRBD1. Germline CDR1 and CDR2: SGHRS and YFSETQ. The J segment lost 9 bases and the V segment lost 4 bases, leaving 5 bases of the junction unmatched. This CDR3 has 14 amino acids. CDR3 nucleotide sequence: TGCGCCAGCAGCCCGGGACAGGGGGCTGGTGAGCAGTTCTTC. It translates to CASSPGQGAGEQFF. The entire variable domain, with the rest obtained from reference TRBV5-1 and TRBJ2-1, is as follows: KAGVTQTPRYLIKTRGQQVTLSCSPISGHRSVSWYQQTPGQGLQFLFEYFSETQRNKGNFPGRFSGRQFSNSRSEMNVSTLELGDSALYLCASSPGQGAGEQFFGPGTRLTVL.

The chain uses TRBV29-1 and TRBJ2-7; maybe TRBD1 (7 bases). The CDR3 contains 12 residues. Trimming stripped 4 bases from V and 5 bases from J, with 12 bases between. CDR1 is SQVTM and CDR2 is ANQGSEA in the germline V gene. CDR3 protein: CSVVTGTDEQYF. The CDR3 DNA reads as TGCAGCGTTGTGACAGGGACTGACGAGCAGTACTTC.

The genes are TRBV2 and TRBJ2-5; 9 bases agree with TRBD2. CDR1 and CDR2 (germline): SNHLY, FYNNEI. The V gene end was trimmed by 4 bases and the J gene end by 5 bases; junction bases not matched to a gene: 8. This CDR3 is built from 15 residues. The CDR3 reads CASSGGSGRSETQYF. CDR3 nucleotides: TGTGCCAGCAGTGGGGGTAGCGGGAGATCGGAGACCCAGTACTTC.

This clonotype has more than one count but fewer than ten. The V call is TRBV10-3, the J call TRBJ2-5; weak D call: TRBD2 (7 bases). The germline V gene has CDR1 ENHRY and CDR2 SYGVKD. The CDR3 contains 15 residues. V lost 6 bases to trimming and J lost 4 bases, with 18 bases between them. The CDR3 loop is CAISLGGPGGETQYF. CDR3 DNA sequence: TGTGCCATCAGCCTCGGGGGGCCTGGGGGAGAGACCCAGTACTTC.

The CDR3 protein is CASSGGTGFGYTF. In DNA, the CDR3 is TGTGCCAGCAGTGGTGGGACAGGATTTGGCTACACCTTC. The chain has TRBV6-1 and TRBJ1-2; 8 nucleotides line up with TRBD1. V trimming: 4 bases; J trimming: 7 bases; junction bases outside the gene matches: 5. This CDR3 contains 13 residues. Germline CDR1 and CDR2: MNHNS and SASEGT.

This clonotype was seen at least ten times. This chain joins TRBV9 and TRBJ2-2; 10 positions agree with TRBD2. The CDR3 length is 15 residues. Trimming at V came to 3 bases and at J to 1 base, leaving 0 bases not matched to a gene. Germline lookup yields CDR1 SGDLS and CDR2 YYNGEE. The chain's CDR3 is CASSASGRNTGELFF. The CDR3 coding sequence is TGTGCCAGCAGCGCTAGCGGGAGGAACACCGGGGAGCTGTTTTTT.

This clonotype was counted at least ten times. This chain links TRBV5-1 with TRBJ2-2, with 7 positions matching TRBD1. The CDR3 length is 13 residues. V gave up 4 bases and J gave up 6 bases; unmatched junction bases: 3. From germline, CDR1 is SGHRS and CDR2 YFSETQ. The CDR3 DNA is TGCGCCAGCAGCATGACAGGGCCCGGGGAGCTGTTTTTT. This translates into CASSMTGPGELFF.

This clonotype was seen at least ten times. The chain joins TRBV6-5 to TRBJ1-1, with D unclear. The CDR3 totals 15 residues. CDR1 and CDR2 from the germline V gene are MNHEY and SVGAGI. The V end was cut by 1 base, the J end by 3 bases, with 12 bases between. DNA of the CDR3: TGTGCCAGCAGTTACTTCCCGGACGGCGACACTGAAGCTTTCTTT. Translation: CASSYFPDGDTEAFF.

J is TRBJ1-6 and V is TRBV20-1; a weak D match, TRBD1 (6 bases). This CDR3 contains 16 residues. Trimming removed 2 bases at V and 8 bases at J, with 19 bases between. Looked up from germline, CDR1 is DFQATT and CDR2 is SNEGSKA (reference sequence). The chain's CDR3 is CSARSLAGGGDSPLHF. CDR3 DNA: TGCAGTGCTAGATCCCTGGCGGGGGGCGGCGATTCACCCCTCCACTTT.

In its sample, this clonotype was seen many times. This chain uses TRBV9 with TRBJ2-1, with 9 bases fitting TRBD1. Germline loops: CDR1 SGDLS, CDR2 YYNGEE. Trimming cost V 3 bases and J 5 bases; bases outside gene matches: 3. The CDR3 extends over 14 amino acids. CDR3 region: CASSARDRDNEQFF. CDR3 in DNA: TGTGCCAGCAGCGCCCGGGACAGGGACAATGAGCAGTTCTTC.

This clonotype was seen repeatedly, ten times or more. The rearrangement uses TRBV29-1 and TRBJ2-5, with D unresolved. V gave up 2 bases and J gave up 1 base, with 8 bases separating them. CDR1 is SQVTM and CDR2 is ANQGSEA in the germline V gene. The CDR3 extends over 13 amino acids. CDR3 protein: CSVERLVQETQYF. The DNA of the CDR3 is TGCAGCGTTGAAAGGTTGGTCCAAGAGACCCAGTACTTC. The full variable domain, completed using reference TRBV29-1 and TRBJ2-5, is SAVISQKPSRDICQRGTSLTIQCQVDSQVTMMFWYRQQPGQSLTLIATANQGSEATYESGFVIDKFPISRPNLTFSTLTVSNMSPEDSSIYLCSVERLVQETQYFGPGTRLLVL.

This sequence joins TRBV10-3 and TRBJ1-1; no clear D gene. CDR1 and CDR2 from the germline V gene are ENHRY and SYGVKD. The CDR3 is 12 residues long. The V gene lost 0 bases and the J gene lost 7 bases, with 6 bases spanning the gap. CDR3 region: CAISESHSEAFF. The CDR3 DNA reads as TGTGCCATCAGTGAGTCGCACAGTGAAGCTTTCTTT.

This clonotype was observed a few times. The rearrangement uses TRBV7-9 and TRBJ2-2; D call uncertain. Trimming stripped 3 bases from V and 2 bases from J, with 7 bases between. This CDR3 contains 14 residues. In germline, CDR1 is SEHNR, CDR2 FQNEAQ (reference sequence). This CDR3 is CASSFEINTGELFF. The CDR3 nucleotides are TGTGCCAGCAGCTTCGAAATAAACACCGGGGAGCTGTTTTTT. Together with reference TRBV7-9 and TRBJ2-2, the CDR3 gives the full variable domain: DTGVSQNPRHKITKRGQNVTFRCDPISEHNRLYWYRQTLGQGPEFLTYFQNEAQLEKSRLLSDRFSAERPKGSFSTLEIQRTEQGDSAMYLCASSFEINTGELFFGEGSRLTVL.